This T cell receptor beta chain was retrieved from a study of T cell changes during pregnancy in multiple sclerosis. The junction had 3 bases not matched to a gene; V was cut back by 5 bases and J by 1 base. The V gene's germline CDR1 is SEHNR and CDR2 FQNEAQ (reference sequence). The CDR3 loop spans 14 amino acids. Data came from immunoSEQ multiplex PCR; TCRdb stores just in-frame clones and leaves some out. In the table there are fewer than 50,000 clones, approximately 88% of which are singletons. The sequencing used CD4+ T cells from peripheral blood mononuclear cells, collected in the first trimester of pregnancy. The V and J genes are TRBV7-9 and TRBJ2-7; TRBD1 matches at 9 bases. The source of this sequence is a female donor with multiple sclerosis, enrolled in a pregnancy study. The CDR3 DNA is TGTGCCAGCAGCCTCGGGACAGGGTCCTACGAGCAGTACTTC. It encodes CASSLGTGSYEQYF.